This T cell receptor beta chain was profiled in a study of early T cells in non-severe SARS-CoV-2 infection. Researchers tagged individual cDNA molecules with unique molecular identifiers. MiXCR, applied by TCRdb to the 5' RACE reads, yields one record per CDR3 protein. The sample has about 49,000 distinct CDR3 sequences; over 3.5% are singletons. This clonotype was recorded many times. The CDR3 has 16 residues. CDR1 and CDR2 (germline): SGHTS, YDEGEE. Unmatched junction bases numbered 9, after V lost 4 bases and J lost 2 bases. The chain uses TRBV5-8 and TRBJ2-7, with TRBD2 matching 10 bases. This receptor was obtained from an adult who was a healthcare worker with PCR-confirmed SARS-CoV-2 infection or an uninfected control (not recorded which). Sequencing input: whole blood. The CDR3 spells CASSTLLLAGTYEQYF. The CDR3 region has the DNA TGTGCCAGCAGCACCCTCTTACTAGCGGGGACCTACGAGCAGTACTTC.